This passage covers 8 T cell receptor beta chains from one sample sequenced in a study of T cells in Graves' hyperthyroidism and ophthalmopathy. Regions amplified from RNA transcripts were the TCR beta CDR3 regions. The HTBI set primed first-round TCR CDR3 RT-PCR. Each CDR3 protein is one row after TCRdb ran MiXCR on the multiplex PCR reads. The table records 400,000 to 500,000 distinct CDR3 sequences, over 13% of them present only once. Input material: blood. The receptors stem from a woman between 18 and 29 years old with Graves' hyperthyroidism.

The chain recombines TRBV28 with TRBJ1-1, with D unclear. The CDR3 is 14 amino acids. Trimming stripped 5 bases from V and 6 bases from J, with 16 bases between. Germline CDR1 MDHEN, CDR2 SYDVKM. CDR3 loop: CASSRTSASAEAFF. The CDR3 bases are TGTGCCAGCAGTCGGACGTCGGCGAGCGCTGAAGCTTTCTTT.

V and J are TRBV27 and TRBJ1-1; D is ambiguous. The CDR3 has 16 residues. Trimming left V 5 bases short and J 1 base short, with 17 bases between. Germline assignment: CDR1 MNHEY and CDR2 SMNVEV (reference sequence). CDR3 protein: CASSPSTGAGNTEAFF. CDR3 DNA sequence: TGTGCCAGCAGTCCCTCCACCGGCGCAGGGAACACTGAAGCTTTCTTT.

In its sample, this clonotype was seen many times. The J gene is TRBJ1-1, the V gene TRBV6-1; a weak D match, TRBD1 (5 bases). This CDR3 has 14 residues. From germline, CDR1 is MNHNS and CDR2 SASEGT. Trimming left V 7 bases short and J 1 base short, with 13 bases between. CDR3 region: CASMTGVANTEAFF. CDR3 DNA sequence: TGTGCCAGCATGACGGGGGTGGCGAACACTGAAGCTTTCTTT.

There are many counts of this clonotype. The chain recombines TRBV27 with TRBJ1-5; D ambiguous. The CDR3 contains 13 residues. Germline-derived CDR1 and CDR2 are MNHEY and SMNVEV (reference sequence). Trimming took off 3 bases at V and 2 bases at J, with 5 bases between the two ends. Written as DNA, the CDR3 is TGTGCCAGCAGTTTTGCGGGCAATCAGCCCCAGCATTTT. This sequence encodes CASSFAGNQPQHF.

V is TRBV6-5 and J is TRBJ1-1; D remains ambiguous. Germline CDR1 and CDR2: MNHEY and SVGAGI. The CDR3 has 12 residues. The V and J ends lost 3 bases and 7 bases respectively, with 9 bases between them. Here the CDR3 DNA reads TGTGCCAGCAGTTATCTGGGGAGTGAAGCTTTCTTT. It codes for CASSYLGSEAFF.

As to this clonotype: The junction does not match germline at one end; this may be a read error. The CDR3 nucleotides are TGCAGTGCTAGGACTAGCGGGAATGAGCAGCTCTTC. This encodes CSARTSGNEQLF. The chain links TRBV20-1 to TRBJ2-1, with TRBD2 identical over 11 bases. Germline V gives CDR1 DFQATT, CDR2 SNEGSKA (reference sequence). The CDR3 sequence is 12 residues long.

This clonotype was observed a few times. The V gene is TRBV4-1, the J gene TRBJ1-2, with D perhaps TRBD1 (5 bases). V lost 6 bases and J lost 7, with 18 bases in between. From germline, CDR1 is MGHRA and CDR2 YSYEKL. The CDR3 extends over 14 amino acids. The DNA for the CDR3 is TGCGCCAGCAGGGAGGGACCCGGAGGTCCTGGCTACACCTTC. Encoded protein: CASREGPGGPGYTF.

In its sample, this clonotype was seen many times. The chain's CDR3 is CAIRDVLSDSSYNEQFF. CDR3 nucleotides: TGTGCCATCAGGGATGTTCTATCTGATAGCTCCTACAATGAGCAGTTCTTC. The rearrangement links TRBV10-3 to TRBJ2-1; D unresolved. V was trimmed by 6 bases and J by 0 bases, leaving 18 bases between them. This CDR3 is built from 17 residues. Germline CDR1 and CDR2: ENHRY and SYGVKD.